The rows below give T cell receptor beta chains drawn from one sample of a study of blood T cells in healthy people across ages. MiXCR, applied by TCRdb to the 5' RACE reads, yields one record per CDR3 protein. Among fewer than 2,000,000 distinct CDR3 sequences, almost 35% were seen once, and the ten largest hold about 11%. Sequencing was performed on blood. These receptors originate from a woman in her thirties in good health. CDR3s include the opening cysteine and the closing phenylalanine or tryptophan. The D gene is left open where the match is weak. Not all rows give a size; the values are once, few, many and, for expanded clones, a class.

TRBV20-1,.,.,TRBJ1-1,TGCAGTGCTAGAGATTGGTTCATGAACACTGAAGCTTTCTTT,CSARDWFMNTEAFF
TRBV30,few,.,TRBJ2-4,TGTGCCTGGAGTGTAAGTTCAAAGGAGCAGTACTTC,CAWSVSSKEQYF
TRBV6-1,.,TRBD1,TRBJ2-3,TGTGCCAGCAGTGCCGGGACAGGGATCACAGATACGCAGTATTTT,CASSAGTGITDTQYF
TRBV10-1,few,.,TRBJ1-6,TGCGCCAGCAGTGAGGGAAGGGTTTCACCCCTCCACTTT,CASSEGRVSPLHF
TRBV20-1,few,.,TRBJ2-3,TGCAGTGCTAGAGTCGACCCCCTCACAACAGATACGCAGTATTTT,CSARVDPLTTDTQYF
TRBV20-1,many,TRBD2,TRBJ2-7,TGCAGTGCTAGAGGACTAGCGGGCTCCTACGAGCAGTACTTC,CSARGLAGSYEQYF
TRBV28,.,TRBD1,TRBJ2-3,TGTGCCAGCAGAACAGGGGGTAAGGATACGCAGTATTTT,CASRTGGKDTQYF
TRBV5-1,few,TRBD2,TRBJ2-3,TGCGCCAGCAGCTTGTGGACTAGCGGGGGTCGCACAGATACGCAGTATTTT,CASSLWTSGGRTDTQYF
TRBV7-6,.,TRBD2,TRBJ2-3,TGTGCCAGCAGACCGACATTGACTAGCACAGATACGCGGTATTTT,CASRPTLTSTDTRYF
TRBV5-1,.,TRBD1,TRBJ1-1,TGCGCCAGCAGCGGCCGGGACAGGGGATGGGACACTGAAGCTTTCTTT,CASSGRDRGWDTEAFF
TRBV20-1,.,.,TRBJ1-1,TGCAGTGCTAATGGACAACTCATGAACACTGAAGCTTTCTTT,CSANGQLMNTEAFF
TRBV5-5,few,.,TRBJ1-1,TGTGCCAGCAGCTTGAGGGTGGTGACTGAAGCTTTCTTT,CASSLRVVTEAFF
TRBV6-2/TRBV6-3,.,.,TRBJ1-2,TGTGCCAGCAGTGTCGGGAGGTGCTATGGCTACACCTTC,CASSVGRCYGYTF
TRBV12-3/TRBV12-4,.,.,TRBJ1-1,TGTGCCAGCAGTCCTAGACACGACAAAGCTTTCTTT,CASSPRHDKAFF
TRBV20-1,many,.,TRBJ1-6,TGCAGTGCACAGATTGGGGTACCCCTCCACTTT,CSAQIGVPLHF
TRBV27,few,TRBD1,TRBJ2-7,TGTGCCAGCAGGAAAGCCGGGACAGGAGTTCCCTACGAGCAGTACTTC,CASRKAGTGVPYEQYF
TRBV13,few,TRBD2,TRBJ2-1,TGTGCCAGCAGCCCATCCGGAGCGGGAGATGCCTACAATGAGCAGTTCTTC,CASSPSGAGDAYNEQFF
TRBV5-1,few,.,TRBJ2-3,TGCGCCAGCAGCCTGGAACGTACGGCAGATACGCAGTATTTT,CASSLERTADTQYF
TRBV4-2,.,TRBD2,TRBJ2-3,TGTGCCAGCAGCCAAGACTTGGCTAGCGGGGCTACTAGCACAGATACGCAGTATTTT,CASSQDLASGATSTDTQYF
TRBV15,few,TRBD1,TRBJ1-5,TGTGCCACCAGCAGAGATACAGGGGTGTGGGATCAGCCCCAGCATTTT,CATSRDTGVWDQPQHF
TRBV7-9,.,.,TRBJ2-5,TGTGCACTTCAGGTGGGACGGACCCAGTACTTC,CALQVGRTQYF
TRBV6-6,.,.,TRBJ2-1,TGTGCCAGCAGATGGGGGGACTCCTACAATGAGCAGTTCTTC,CASRWGDSYNEQFF
TRBV29-1,many,.,TRBJ2-7,TGCAGCGTTGTATCGCCAGGCGGCTCCTACGAGCAGTACTTC,CSVVSPGGSYEQYF
TRBV9,few,.,TRBJ1-2,TGTGCCAGCAGCGGGAGTCAGGGGCGAGAGAACTATGGCTACACCTTC,CASSGSQGRENYGYTF
TRBV20-1,.,.,TRBJ2-1,TGCAGTGCTAGAGGGATGGCTAGCAGGAATGAGCGGTTCTTC,CSARGMASRNERFF
TRBV5-6,.,.,TRBJ2-1,TGTGCCAGCAGCTTGGATATGGGGAGTTATGAGCAGTTCTTC,CASSLDMGSYEQFF
TRBV20-1,.,.,TRBJ1-2,TGCAGTGCTAGAGAGACGGGTGGTTCGGCGCATGGCTACACCTTC,CSARETGGSAHGYTF
TRBV10-2,.,TRBD1,TRBJ1-2,TGCGCCAGCAGCGCGACAGGGACCTATGGCTACACCTTC,CASSATGTYGYTF
TRBV20-1,.,TRBD1,TRBJ2-7,TGCAGTGCTAGAGCTTCGGACAGGGGAATCGAGCAGTACTTC,CSARASDRGIEQYF
TRBV6-6,.,.,TRBJ1-1,TGTGCCAGCATCCCCGTAGGTGGGGGTACTGAAGCTTTCTTT,CASIPVGGGTEAFF
TRBV7-8,.,TRBD1,TRBJ1-5,TGTGCCAGCAGCTTAGCTTGGACAGGGGGGGGTCGGGGTCAGCCCCAGCATTTT,CASSLAWTGGGRGQPQHF
TRBV20-1,.,.,TRBJ2-5,TGCAGTGCTGATGGAGGACGGTCACAAGAGACCCAGTACTTC,CSADGGRSQETQYF
TRBV29-1,few,.,TRBJ1-2,TGCAGCGTTGGTACAGGGTTGGGTGGCTACACCTTC,CSVGTGLGGYTF
TRBV5-1,.,.,TRBJ2-7,TGCGCCAGCAGCTTGGAGGTAGAACCCGCCTACGAGCAGTACTTC,CASSLEVEPAYEQYF
TRBV5-1,few,TRBD1,TRBJ1-2,TGCGCCAGCAGCAAAGGGACAGGGGAAGAATATGGCTACACCTTC,CASSKGTGEEYGYTF
TRBV13,few,TRBD1,TRBJ2-1,TGTGCCAGCAGCCGATTCGGACAGGGCGGTGAGCAGTTCTTC,CASSRFGQGGEQFF
TRBV30,.,TRBD1,TRBJ1-2,TGTGCCTGGAGCGGGGACAGTATTAACTATGGCTACACCTTC,CAWSGDSINYGYTF
TRBV5-1,.,TRBD2,TRBJ2-2,TGCGCCAGCAGCTTGATGGTTAGCGGGCTGAACACCGGGGAGCTGTTTTTT,CASSLMVSGLNTGELFF
TRBV10-3,.,TRBD2,TRBJ2-2,TGTGCCATCAAGGGACTAGCGGGAGGGCCTCACACCGGGGAGCTGTTTTTT,CAIKGLAGGPHTGELFF
TRBV21-1,.,.,TRBJ2-7,TGTGCCAGCACCTTGGACAGGGCCTACGAGCAGTACTTC,CASTLDRAYEQYF
TRBV28,.,.,TRBJ2-1,TGTGCCAGCAGTCAGGGGCTTGGCAATGAGCAGTTCTTC,CASSQGLGNEQFF
TRBV11-2,once,.,TRBJ2-2,TGTGCCAGCAGGGTAGCGTTGAACACCGGGGAGCTGTTTTTT,CASRVALNTGELFF
TRBV4-1,few,TRBD1,TRBJ2-7,TGCGCCAGCAGCGCGTCGTACAGGGGGCTCGACGAGCAGTACTTC,CASSASYRGLDEQYF
TRBV9,.,TRBD2,TRBJ2-1,TGTGCCAGCAGCGATCCTCTTAGGGCGGGAGATGAGACCCAGTTCTTC,CASSDPLRAGDETQFF
TRBV12-3/TRBV12-4,few,TRBD2,TRBJ2-5,TGTGCCAGCAGTTTAATGGCCACTAGCGGGGGACCCCAAGAGACCCAGTACTTC,CASSLMATSGGPQETQYF
TRBV2,.,.,TRBJ1-2,TGTGCCTCGTCAGGGGTCTATGGCTACACCTTC,CASSGVYGYTF
TRBV20-1,few,.,TRBJ1-2,TGCAGTGCTAGATCTGACAGATTAGACTATGGCTACACCTTC,CSARSDRLDYGYTF
TRBV6-6,.,.,TRBJ2-1,TGTGCCAGCAGTTCTCCCCTCGGAGATGAGCAGTTCTTC,CASSSPLGDEQFF
TRBV6-1,few,.,TRBJ1-2,TGTGCCAGCAGTGGTCGGTTGTCCGGCTACACCTTC,CASSGRLSGYTF
TRBV5-1,.,TRBD2,TRBJ2-7,TGCGCCAGCAGCTTGAAGCGGGGGCCCTACGAGCAGTACTTC,CASSLKRGPYEQYF
TRBV27,few,.,TRBJ1-1,TGTGCCAGCAGTTTAACGGGAGCAATGAACACTGAAGCTTTCTTT,CASSLTGAMNTEAFF
TRBV6-6,.,.,TRBJ2-7,TGTGCCAGCAGCCCGAGCAGGGGTCAAGAGCAGTACTTC,CASSPSRGQEQYF
TRBV4-1,.,TRBD2,TRBJ2-1,TGCGCCAGCAGCCAAGATACTAGCGGGAGATCCAGTGAGCAGTTCTTC,CASSQDTSGRSSEQFF
TRBV7-2,few,TRBD2,TRBJ2-7,TGTGCCAGCAGCTATAGCGGGGGGGCGGGAGAGCAGTACTTC,CASSYSGGAGEQYF
TRBV6-6,many,.,TRBJ2-3,TGTGCCAGCAGTTACTCCACGGGAATTGTCTCCGATACGCAGTATTTT,CASSYSTGIVSDTQYF